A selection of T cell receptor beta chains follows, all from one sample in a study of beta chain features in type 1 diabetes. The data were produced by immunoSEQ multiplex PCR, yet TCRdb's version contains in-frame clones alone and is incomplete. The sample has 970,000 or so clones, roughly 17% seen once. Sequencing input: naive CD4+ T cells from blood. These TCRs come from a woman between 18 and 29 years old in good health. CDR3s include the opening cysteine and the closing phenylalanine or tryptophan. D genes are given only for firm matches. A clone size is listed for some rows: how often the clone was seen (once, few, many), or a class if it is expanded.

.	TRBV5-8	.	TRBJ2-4	CASSLGFGNIQYF	TGTGCCAGCAGCTTGGGGTTTGGAAACATTCAGTACTTC
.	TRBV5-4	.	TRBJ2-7	CASSLEWVGSEQYF	TGTGCCAGCAGCTTGGAGTGGGTAGGCTCCGAGCAGTACTTC
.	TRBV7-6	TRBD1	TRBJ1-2	CASSLSELGQGVF	TGTGCCAGCAGCTTATCAGAATTAGGACAGGGTGTCTTC
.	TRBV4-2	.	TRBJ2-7	CASSQFMEDEQYF	TGTGCCAGCAGCCAATTTATGGAGGACGAGCAGTACTTC
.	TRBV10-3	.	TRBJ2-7	CAISESIPDSPASYEQYF	TGTGCCATCAGTGAGTCGATCCCGGACAGTCCTGCTTCGTACGAGCAGTACTTC
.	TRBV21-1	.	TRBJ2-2	CASTRQGAANTGELFF	TGTGCCAGCACCAGACAGGGGGCGGCGAACACCGGGGAGCTGTTTTTT
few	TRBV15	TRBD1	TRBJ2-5	CATSRVATGTGETQYF	TGTGCCACCAGCAGAGTTGCTACAGGGACAGGCGAGACCCAGTACTTC
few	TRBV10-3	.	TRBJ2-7	CAINRPPGIQGEQYF	TGTGCCATCAATCGACCCCCAGGGATTCAGGGCGAGCAGTACTTC
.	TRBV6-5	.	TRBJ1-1	CASSYSSALNTEAFF	TGTGCCAGCAGTTACTCGTCAGCATTGAACACTGAAGCTTTCTTT
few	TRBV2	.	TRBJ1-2	CASQQGTVYGYTF	TGTGCCAGCCAGCAGGGAACTGTTTATGGCTACACCTTC
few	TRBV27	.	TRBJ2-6	CASSLSFTAGTLSGANVLTF	TGTGCCAGCAGTTTAAGTTTCACAGCTGGGACCCTCTCTGGGGCCAACGTCCTGACTTTC
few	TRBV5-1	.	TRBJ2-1	CASRISGSNEQFF	TGCGCCAGCAGGATAAGCGGATCCAATGAGCAGTTCTTC
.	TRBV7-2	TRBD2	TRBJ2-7	CASSSTTSGRGEQYF	TGTGCCAGCAGCTCAACGACTAGCGGGAGAGGGGAGCAGTACTTC
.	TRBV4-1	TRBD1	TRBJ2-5	CASSQVIPGQGGETQYF	TGCGCCAGCAGCCAAGTCATACCGGGACAGGGGGGAGAGACCCAGTACTTC
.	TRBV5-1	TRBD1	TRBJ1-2	CASSTGGANYGYTF	TGCGCCAGCAGTACAGGGGGGGCGAACTATGGCTACACCTTC
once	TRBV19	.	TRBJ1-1	CASSMFGQANTEAFF	TGTGCCAGTAGTATGTTCGGTCAGGCGAACACTGAAGCTTTCTTT
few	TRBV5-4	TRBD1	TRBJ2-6	CASSIRGSGANVLTF	TGTGCCAGCAGCATCAGGGGGTCTGGGGCCAACGTCCTGACTTTC
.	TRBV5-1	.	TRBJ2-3	CASSLAGNTDTQYF	TGCGCCAGCAGCCTGGCAGGGAACACAGATACGCAGTATTTT
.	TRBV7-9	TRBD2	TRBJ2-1	CASSLVAGGYDEQFF	TGTGCCAGCAGCTTAGTAGCGGGAGGGTACGATGAGCAGTTCTTC
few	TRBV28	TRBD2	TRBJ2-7	CASSSRTSGYFSGQYF	TGTGCCAGCAGTTCTCGAACTAGCGGGTATTTCTCCGGGCAGTACTTC
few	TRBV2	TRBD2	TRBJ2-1	CASMLAGEYEQFF	TGTGCCAGCATGCTAGCGGGAGAATATGAGCAGTTCTTC
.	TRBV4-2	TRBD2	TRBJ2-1	CASSLASGQNEQFF	TGTGCCAGCAGCTTGGCTAGCGGTCAGAATGAGCAGTTCTTC
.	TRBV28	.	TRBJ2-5	CASSRQGGSAQYF	TGTGCCAGCAGTCGACAGGGAGGTTCGGCCCAGTACTTC
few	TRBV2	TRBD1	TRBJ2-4	CASSGQGGYIQYF	TGTGCCAGCAGTGGACAGGGTGGATACATTCAGTACTTC
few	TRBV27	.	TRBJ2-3	CASSLGRSTDTQYF	TGTGCCAGCAGTTTAGGGAGGAGCACAGATACGCAGTATTTT
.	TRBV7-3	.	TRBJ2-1	CASSLMESEQFF	TGTGCCAGCAGCTTAATGGAGAGTGAGCAGTTCTTC
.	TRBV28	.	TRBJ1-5	CASKISGPQHF	TGTGCCAGCAAAATTAGTGGGCCCCAGCATTTT
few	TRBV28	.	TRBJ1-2	CASSLGSRYYGYTF	TGTGCCAGCAGTTTAGGGAGCAGGTACTATGGCTACACCTTC
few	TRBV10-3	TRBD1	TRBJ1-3	CAIRDRGQAGNTIYF	TGTGCCATCAGAGACAGGGGGCAGGCTGGAAACACCATATATTTT
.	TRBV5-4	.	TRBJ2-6	CASSLASVGYPGANVLTF	TGTGCCAGCAGCTTGGCCTCAGTGGGGTACCCTGGGGCCAACGTCCTGACTTTC
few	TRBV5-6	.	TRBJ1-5	CASSLNGRLNQPQHF	TGTGCCAGCAGCTTGAACGGGAGGCTCAATCAGCCCCAGCATTTT
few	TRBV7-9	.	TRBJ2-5	CASSLASGVQETQYF	TGTGCCAGCAGCCTAGCCTCAGGGGTCCAAGAGACCCAGTACTTC
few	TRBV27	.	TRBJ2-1	CASQAPHSSNEQFF	TGTGCCAGCCAAGCTCCCCACAGCTCCAATGAGCAGTTCTTC
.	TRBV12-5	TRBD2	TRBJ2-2	CASGKGLAEATGELFF	TGTGCTAGTGGTAAGGGACTAGCCGAAGCCACCGGGGAGCTGTTTTTT
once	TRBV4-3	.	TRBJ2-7	CASSHNPNLAGGEQYF	TGCGCCAGCAGCCATAACCCGAACTTGGCTGGTGGCGAGCAGTACTTC
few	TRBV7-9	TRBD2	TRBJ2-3	CASSSPFGTSIDTQYF	TGTGCCAGCAGCTCCCCCTTTGGGACTAGCATTGATACGCAGTATTTT
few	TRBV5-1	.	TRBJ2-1	CASSRQGDDEQFF	TGCGCCAGCAGTCGTCAGGGAGACGATGAGCAGTTCTTC
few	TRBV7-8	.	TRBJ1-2	CASSSTGRTNGYTF	TGTGCCAGCAGCTCGACCGGGAGAACTAATGGCTACACCTTC
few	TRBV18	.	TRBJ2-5	CASSPDIQETQYF	TGTGCCAGCTCGCCCGACATTCAAGAGACCCAGTACTTC
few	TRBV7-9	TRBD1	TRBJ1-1	CASRKGASMNTEAFF	TGTGCCAGCAGAAAGGGGGCTTCCATGAACACTGAAGCTTTCTTT
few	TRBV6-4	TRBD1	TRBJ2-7	CASSKQGPYLYEQYF	TGTGCCAGCAGCAAACAGGGGCCCTATCTCTACGAGCAGTACTTC
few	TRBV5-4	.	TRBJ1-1	CASSLGGAWRGTEAFF	TGTGCCAGCAGCTTGGGAGGGGCCTGGAGGGGTACTGAAGCTTTCTTT
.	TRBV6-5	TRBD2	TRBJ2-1	CASLLAGAGNEQFF	TGTGCCAGCCTGCTAGCGGGAGCCGGCAATGAGCAGTTCTTC
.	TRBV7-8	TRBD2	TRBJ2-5	CASSLVLASGSRETQYF	TGTGCCAGCAGCTTAGTGTTGGCTAGCGGGAGCAGGGAGACCCAGTACTTC
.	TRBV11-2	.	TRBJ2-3	CASSLEGLYTQYF	TGTGCCAGCAGCTTAGAAGGCCTTTATACGCAGTATTTT
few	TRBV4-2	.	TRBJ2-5	CASSQGSVLETQYF	TGTGCCAGCAGCCAAGGGTCCGTCCTAGAGACCCAGTACTTC
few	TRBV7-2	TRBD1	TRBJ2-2	CASSSLYRGPTGELFF	TGTGCCAGCAGCTCCCTTTACAGGGGGCCCACCGGGGAGCTGTTTTTT
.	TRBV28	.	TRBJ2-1	CASSPPGSVNEQFF	TGTGCCAGCAGTCCACCCGGGAGCGTTAATGAGCAGTTCTTC
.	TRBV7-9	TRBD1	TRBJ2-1	CASSPQGEGEQFF	TGTGCCAGCAGCCCCCAGGGGGAAGGTGAGCAGTTCTTC
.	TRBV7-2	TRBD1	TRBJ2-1	CASSPRQGSNEQFF	TGTGCCAGCAGCCCCCGACAGGGGAGCAATGAGCAGTTCTTC
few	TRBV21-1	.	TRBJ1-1	CASSKGLDRVFTEAFF	TGTGCCAGCAGCAAAGGTCTAGACAGGGTTTTCACTGAAGCTTTCTTT
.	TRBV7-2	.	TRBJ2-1	CASSLALRGPRLDEQFF	TGTGCCAGCAGCTTAGCGCTCAGGGGACCCAGATTGGATGAGCAGTTCTTC
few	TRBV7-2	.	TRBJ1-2	CASSGSLWGGSKHGYTF	TGTGCCAGCAGCGGCTCCCTTTGGGGTGGGAGTAAGCATGGCTACACCTTC
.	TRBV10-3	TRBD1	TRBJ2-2	CAIKKGQGAYGELFF	TGTGCCATCAAGAAGGGACAGGGGGCTTACGGGGAGCTGTTTTTT